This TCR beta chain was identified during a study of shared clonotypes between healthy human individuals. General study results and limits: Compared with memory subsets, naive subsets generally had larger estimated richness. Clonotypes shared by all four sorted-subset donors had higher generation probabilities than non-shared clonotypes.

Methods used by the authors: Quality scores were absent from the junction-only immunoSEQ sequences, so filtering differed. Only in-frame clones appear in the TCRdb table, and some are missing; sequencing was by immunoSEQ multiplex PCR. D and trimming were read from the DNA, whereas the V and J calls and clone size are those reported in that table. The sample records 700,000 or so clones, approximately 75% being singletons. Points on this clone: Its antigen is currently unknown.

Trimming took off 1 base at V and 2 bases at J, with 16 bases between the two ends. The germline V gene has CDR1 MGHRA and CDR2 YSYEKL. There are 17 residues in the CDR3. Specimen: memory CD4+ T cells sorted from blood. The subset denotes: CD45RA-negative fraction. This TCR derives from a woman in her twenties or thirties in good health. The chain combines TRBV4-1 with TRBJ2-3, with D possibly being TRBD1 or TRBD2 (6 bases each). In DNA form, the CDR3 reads TGCGCCAGCAGCCAAGCCCTCGGGGGCGGACACACAGATACGCAGTATTTT. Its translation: CASSQALGGGHTDTQYF.